A single T cell receptor (beta chain) is shown here with its context. Method: immunoSEQ multiplex PCR; TCRdb's copy keeps in-frame clones and lacks some. The sample has fewer than 120,000 clones, 72% seen once. This specimen belongs to a study of blood T cell repertoires in COVID-19. Germline lookup yields CDR1 SGDLS and CDR2 YYNGEE. V lost 4 bases, J lost 7 bases, and 12 bases lay in between. This CDR3 spans 13 amino acids. Sequencing was done on a sample of peripheral blood. This chain uses TRBV9 with TRBJ1-5, with a tentative D call TRBD1 (5 bases). The TCR originated in a woman aged 55-75 years with acute or convalescent COVID-19. CDR3 nucleotide sequence: TGTGCCAGCAGCTTAGAGGAGGGGCAGCCCCAGCATTTT. Its protein product is CASSLEEGQPQHF. Together with reference TRBV9 and TRBJ1-5, the CDR3 gives the full variable domain: DSGVTQTPKHLITATGQRVTLRCSPRSGDLSVYWYQQSLDQGLQFLIQYYNGEERAKGNILERFSAQQFPDLHSELNLSSLELGDSALYFCASSLEEGQPQHFGDGTRLSIL.